This TCR beta chain was captured by sequencing in a study of T cell changes during pregnancy in multiple sclerosis. Using immunoSEQ multiplex PCR, the repertoire was profiled, and TCRdb retains in-frame clones only, with some absent. The table has 50,000 to 70,000 clones, about 92% seen once. This CDR3 contains 14 residues. Trimming at V came to 5 bases and at J to 4 bases, leaving 3 bases not matched to a gene. Germline-derived CDR1 and CDR2 are SEHNR and FQNEAQ (reference sequence). The chain recombines TRBV7-9 with TRBJ2-7; 12 positions match TRBD2. Here the sequenced sample was peripheral blood, taken in the first trimester of pregnancy. The clonotype originates from a female donor with multiple sclerosis, enrolled in a pregnancy study. CDR3 coding DNA: TGTGCCAGCAGCAAGACTAGCGGGGGTTACGAGCAGTACTTC. This sequence encodes CASSKTSGGYEQYF.